These 9 T cell receptor beta chains originate from one sample sequenced in a study of CD8 T cells in ankylosing spondylitis. TCRdb redid the calling of the 5' RACE reads with MiXCR, one entry per CDR3 protein. The sample contains 250,000 or so distinct CDR3 sequences, about 24% of which appear only once. The source material was blood, either unsorted or a sorted T cell fraction (not recorded which). The receptors shown here come from a male donor with ankylosing spondylitis or in good health (not recorded which).

This clonotype was counted many times. V usage is TRBV28 and J usage is TRBJ2-7, with 9 bases fitting TRBD1. The J segment lost 4 bases and the V segment lost 3 bases, leaving 13 bases of the junction unmatched. Per germline, CDR1 MDHEN and CDR2 SYDVKM. The CDR3 covers 17 residues. The CDR3 coding sequence is TGTGCCAGCAGTTTTTATCTGTCGGGACAGGGCTCTTACGAGCAGTACTTC. Amino acid sequence: CASSFYLSGQGSYEQYF.

The genes are TRBV12-3 or TRBV12-4 and TRBJ1-1; D unresolved. V was clipped by 5 bases and J by 8 bases, with 12 bases between them. CDR3 size: 12 residues. The CDR3 reads CASSLSLSEAFF. CDR3 bases: TGTGCCAGCAGTCTGAGTCTAAGCGAAGCTTTCTTT.

There are many counts of this clonotype. The V call is TRBV6-1, the J call TRBJ2-5; D unresolved. Germline V gene sequence: CDR1 MNHNS, CDR2 SASEGT. This CDR3 is 14 amino acids long. Trimming took 1 base from V and 1 from J, leaving 7 bases between them. CDR3 bases: TGTGCCAGCAGTGAAGTCAGATTCCAAGAGACCCAGTACTTC. This translates into CASSEVRFQETQYF.

This chain links TRBV2 with TRBJ1-2; D gene uncertain. The ends were cut back, 4 bases at V and 7 bases at J, with 16 bases in the middle. Germline lookup yields CDR1 SNHLY and CDR2 FYNNEI. This CDR3 region has 14 residues. The CDR3 reads CASSGRQKSTGYTF. The CDR3 nucleotides read TGTGCCAGCAGTGGGCGGCAGAAGAGCACTGGCTACACCTTC.

This clonotype has only a few counts. V and J are TRBV30 and TRBJ2-7, with D possibly matching TRBD1 (6 bases). This CDR3 is 14 amino acids long. V gave up 2 bases and J gave up 3 bases, with 14 bases separating them. Per the germline V gene, CDR1 is GTSNPN and CDR2 is SVGIG (reference sequence). Here the CDR3 DNA reads TGTGCCTGGAGTAACGGGGACAAAAGCTACGAGCAGTACTTC. It codes for CAWSNGDKSYEQYF.

This clonotype was seen only once. This chain connects TRBV6-5 to TRBJ1-5, with TRBD1 as a possible D gene (5 bases). V was cut by 10 bases and J by 11 bases, with 15 bases left in between. This CDR3 region has 11 residues. Germline V lookup: CDR1 MNHEY, CDR2 SVGAGI. The CDR3 bases are TGTGCCACCTCGAGTAAGGGGACCCAGCATTTT. This codes for CATSSKGTQHF.

The chain recombines TRBV6-6 with TRBJ2-7; D uncertain. Per the germline V gene, CDR1 is MNHNY and CDR2 is SVGAGI (reference sequence). The V gene lost 2 bases and the J gene lost 5 bases, with 10 bases spanning the gap. There are 13 residues in the CDR3. The CDR3 loop reads CASSYSGPDEQYF. The CDR3 DNA reads as TGTGCCAGCAGTTACAGTGGACCGGACGAGCAGTACTTC.

The rearrangement links TRBV6-5 to TRBJ2-3; D is possibly TRBD2 (5 bases). Germline CDR1 reads MNHEY; CDR2 reads SVGAGI. The V and J ends lost 1 base and 0 bases respectively, with 8 bases between them. This CDR3 comprises 15 residues. The CDR3 DNA follows: TGTGCCAGCAGTTACTGGACTGGTAGCACAGATACGCAGTATTTT. It translates to CASSYWTGSTDTQYF.

This clonotype came up many times. The V gene is TRBV10-3, the J gene TRBJ1-2; TRBD1 matches 9 bases. The CDR3 has 14 amino acids. In germline, CDR1 is ENHRY, CDR2 SYGVKD. J was trimmed by 8 bases and V by 5 bases; bases with no gene match: 9. In DNA, the CDR3 is TGTGCCATCAGTCCGACAGGGGGGGAAGGGGGCTACACCTTC. This encodes CAISPTGGEGGYTF.